This T cell receptor (beta chain) was captured by sequencing in a study of cytomegalovirus exposure and HLA in healthy donors. Turning to the study itself: There were some 380 genotyped donors. Of these, 81% fell in the genetic ancestry cluster associated with self-reported Caucasian donors.

General study results and limits: Accurate prediction of most subjects' HLA-A and HLA-B alleles from TCR beta sequences was reported.

In the case of this clone: Its antigen remains unidentified.

Germline loops: CDR1 SGHDN, CDR2 FVKESK. The J segment lost 6 bases and the V segment lost 4 bases, leaving 7 bases of the junction unmatched. The CDR3 contains 14 residues. Primers included in the PCR were 60 Vbeta and 13 Jbeta primers. Some clones are missing from TCRdb's copy, which holds only in-frame ones; the method was immunoSEQ multiplex PCR. This sample has about 150,000 clones, with 80% to 85% found just once. The gene calls are TRBV14 and TRBJ1-2; 8 nucleotides line up with TRBD1. The clonotype was recovered from a boy aged 2 to 10 in good health and CMV-seronegative. The specimen sequenced was PBMCs. In nucleotides, the CDR3 is TGTGCCAGCAGCCGAAACAGGGGGAAGGATGGCTACACCTTC. This translates into CASSRNRGKDGYTF.